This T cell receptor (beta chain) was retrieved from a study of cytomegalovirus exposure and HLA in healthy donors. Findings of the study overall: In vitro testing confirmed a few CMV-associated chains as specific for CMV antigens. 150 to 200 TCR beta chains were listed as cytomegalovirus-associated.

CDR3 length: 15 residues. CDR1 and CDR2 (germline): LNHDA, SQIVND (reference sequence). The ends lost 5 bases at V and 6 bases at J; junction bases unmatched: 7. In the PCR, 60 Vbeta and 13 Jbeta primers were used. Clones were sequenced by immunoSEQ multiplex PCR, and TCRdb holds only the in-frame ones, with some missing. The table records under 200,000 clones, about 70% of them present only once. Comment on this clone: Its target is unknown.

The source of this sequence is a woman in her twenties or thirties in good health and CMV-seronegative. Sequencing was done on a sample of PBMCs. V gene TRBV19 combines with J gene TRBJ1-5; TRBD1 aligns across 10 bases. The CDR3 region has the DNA TGTGCCAGTAGTGACAGGGGGCTTTGGGGTCAGCCCCAGCATTTT. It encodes CASSDRGLWGQPQHF.